This T cell receptor (beta chain) was sequenced during a study of read filtering for tumor transcriptome and immune sequencing. Study context: 8 patients were R-ISS I, some 15 were R-ISS II, about seven were R-ISS III. The study's findings and limits: In IR-seq, single-read clonotypes were roughly 82% of clonotypes but around 3.2% of reads.

The CDR3 has 15 amino acids. Germline-derived CDR1 and CDR2 are ENHRY and SYGVKD. V lost 0 bases and J lost 6; bases outside the gene matches: 8. The sample holds many counts of this clonotype. The antigen is undetermined. Molecular barcoded adaptors covering alpha/delta and beta/gamma chains were used on 400 to 450 ng RNA. TCRdb re-analysed the reads in MiXCR, keeping a single row per CDR3 protein. Among tens of thousands of distinct CDR3 sequences listed, 20% to 25% were seen once. This TCR was recovered from a donor aged 40 or over with multiple myeloma. This chain links TRBV10-3 with TRBJ2-7; 7 nucleotides line up with TRBD2. Material: a population of CD138-negative cells sorted from bone marrow. CDR3 residues: CAISESGGERGEQYF. DNA of the CDR3: TGTGCCATCAGTGAGTCGGGGGGGGAGAGGGGCGAGCAGTACTTC.